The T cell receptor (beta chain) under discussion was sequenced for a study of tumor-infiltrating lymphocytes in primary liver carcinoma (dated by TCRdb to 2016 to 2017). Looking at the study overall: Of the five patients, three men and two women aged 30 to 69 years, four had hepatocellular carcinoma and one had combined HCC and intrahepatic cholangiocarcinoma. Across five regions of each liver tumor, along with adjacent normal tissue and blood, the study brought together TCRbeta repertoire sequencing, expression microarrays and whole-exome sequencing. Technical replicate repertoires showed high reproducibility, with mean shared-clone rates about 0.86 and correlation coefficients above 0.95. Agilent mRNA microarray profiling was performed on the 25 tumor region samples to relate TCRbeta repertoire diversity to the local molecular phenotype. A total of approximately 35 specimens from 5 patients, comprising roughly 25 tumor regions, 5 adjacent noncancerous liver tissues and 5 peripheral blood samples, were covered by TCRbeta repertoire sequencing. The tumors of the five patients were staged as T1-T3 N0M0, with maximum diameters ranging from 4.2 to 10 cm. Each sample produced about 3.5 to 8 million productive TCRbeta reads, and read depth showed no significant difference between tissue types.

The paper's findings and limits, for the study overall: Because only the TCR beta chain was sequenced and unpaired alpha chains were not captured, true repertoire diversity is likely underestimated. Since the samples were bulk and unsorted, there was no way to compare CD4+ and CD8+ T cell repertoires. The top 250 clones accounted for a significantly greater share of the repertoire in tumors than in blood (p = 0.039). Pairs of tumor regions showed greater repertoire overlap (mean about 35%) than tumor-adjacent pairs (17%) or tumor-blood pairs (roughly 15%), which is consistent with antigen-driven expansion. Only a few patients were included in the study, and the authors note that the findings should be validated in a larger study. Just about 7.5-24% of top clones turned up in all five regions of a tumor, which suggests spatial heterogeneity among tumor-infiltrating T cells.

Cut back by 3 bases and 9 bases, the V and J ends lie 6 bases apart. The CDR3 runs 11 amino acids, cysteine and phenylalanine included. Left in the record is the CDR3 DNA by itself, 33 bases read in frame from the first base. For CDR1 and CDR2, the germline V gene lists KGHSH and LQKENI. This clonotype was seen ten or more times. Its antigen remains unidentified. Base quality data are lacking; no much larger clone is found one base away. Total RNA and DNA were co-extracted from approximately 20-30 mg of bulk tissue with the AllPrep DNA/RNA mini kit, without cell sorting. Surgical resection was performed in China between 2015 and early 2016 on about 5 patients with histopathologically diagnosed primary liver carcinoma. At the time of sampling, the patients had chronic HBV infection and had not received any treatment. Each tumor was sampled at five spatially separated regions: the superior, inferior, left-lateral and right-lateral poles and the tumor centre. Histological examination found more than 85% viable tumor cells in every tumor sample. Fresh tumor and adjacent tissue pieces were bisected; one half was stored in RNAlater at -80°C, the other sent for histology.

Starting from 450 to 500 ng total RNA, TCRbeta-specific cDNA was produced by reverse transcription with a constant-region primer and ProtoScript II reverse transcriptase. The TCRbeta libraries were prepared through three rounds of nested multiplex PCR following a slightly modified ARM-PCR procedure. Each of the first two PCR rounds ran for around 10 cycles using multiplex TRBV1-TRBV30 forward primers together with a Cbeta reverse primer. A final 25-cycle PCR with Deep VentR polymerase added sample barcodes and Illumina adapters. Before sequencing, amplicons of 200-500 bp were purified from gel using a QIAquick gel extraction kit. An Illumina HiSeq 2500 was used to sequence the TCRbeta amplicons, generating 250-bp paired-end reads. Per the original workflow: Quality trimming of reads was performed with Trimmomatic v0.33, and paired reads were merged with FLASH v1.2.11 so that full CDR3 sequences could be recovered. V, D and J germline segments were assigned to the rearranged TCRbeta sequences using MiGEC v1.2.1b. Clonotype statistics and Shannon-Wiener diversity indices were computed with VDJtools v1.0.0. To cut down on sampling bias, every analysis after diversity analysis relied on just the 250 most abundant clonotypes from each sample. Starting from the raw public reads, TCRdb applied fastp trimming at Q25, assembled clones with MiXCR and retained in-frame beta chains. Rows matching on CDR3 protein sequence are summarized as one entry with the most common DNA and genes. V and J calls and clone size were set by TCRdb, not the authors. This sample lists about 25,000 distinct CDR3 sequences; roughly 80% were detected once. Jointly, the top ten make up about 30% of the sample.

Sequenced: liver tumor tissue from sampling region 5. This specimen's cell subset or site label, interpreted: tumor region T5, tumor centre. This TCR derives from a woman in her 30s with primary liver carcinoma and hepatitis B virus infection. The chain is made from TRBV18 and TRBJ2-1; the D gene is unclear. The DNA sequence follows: TGTGCCAGCTCACCCACCTTTGAGCAGTTCTTC. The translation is CASSPTFEQFF.